This is a list of T cell receptor beta chains from one sample in a study of blood T cell repertoires in COVID-19. Produced via immunoSEQ multiplex PCR; TCRdb's table is partial and in-frame only. The repertoire has 140,000 to 150,000 clones, 88% of them found once; the top ten carry more than 1%. The specimen was PBMCs or T cells enriched from blood (not recorded which). All receptors derive from a woman aged 25 to 39 with acute COVID-19. Both conserved end residues are part of each CDR3. A D gene is named only where the DNA matches it firmly. The size field is filled for only some rows; it gives once, few, many or a size class.

.	TRBV19	.	TRBJ2-1	TGTGCCAGTGGCCCGGACAGTATCCGGTACAATGAGCAGTTCTTC	CASGPDSIRYNEQFF
TRBD1	TRBV19	.	TRBJ2-7	TGTGCCAGTAGAGACCAGGGGGCCTACGAGCAGTACTTC	CASRDQGAYEQYF
.	TRBV25-1	.	TRBJ2-5	TGTGCCAGCCGGAGGGCCACAGAGACCCAGTACTTC	CASRRATETQYF
TRBD1	TRBV28	.	TRBJ2-5	TGTGCCAGCAGTTCCGATACAGGGGGCCCAGAGACCCAGTACTTC	CASSSDTGGPETQYF
.	TRBV14	.	TRBJ2-7	TGTGCCAGCAGCCAAGGTGTGTTAAGAGGGGGATCATACGAGCAGTACTTC	CASSQGVLRGGSYEQYF
.	TRBV19	.	TRBJ1-5	TGTGCCAGTACCCCGACAGGAGCAAGCAATCAGCCCCAGCATTTT	CASTPTGASNQPQHF
TRBD2	TRBV5-4	.	TRBJ2-5	TGTGCCAGCAGCGCCGGGACTAGCGGCCAAGAGACCCAGTACTTC	CASSAGTSGQETQYF
TRBD1	TRBV4-3	.	TRBJ1-2	TGCGCCAGCAGCCAACCCGGGACAGGGATCCATGGCTACACCTTC	CASSQPGTGIHGYTF
TRBD2	TRBV5-1	.	TRBJ2-1	TGCGCCAGCAGCTTAAGGCGGGAGAGGGTCGAGAATGAGCAGTTCTTC	CASSLRRERVENEQFF
TRBD1	TRBV4-3	.	TRBJ1-3	TGCGCCAGCAGCCAAGATTTAGGGGGCGGAAACACCATATATTTT	CASSQDLGGGNTIYF
.	TRBV30	.	TRBJ2-5	TGTGCCTGGAGCAGGGACTTCCAAGAGACCCAGTACTTC	CAWSRDFQETQYF
.	TRBV7-9	once	TRBJ1-1	TGTGCCAGCAGCTTAGGGGCAGGGAACACTGAAGCTTTCTTT	CASSLGAGNTEAFF
TRBD1	TRBV15	.	TRBJ1-4	TGTGCCACCAGCAGAAGGGACAGGGGGCGCATAAATGAAAAACTGTTTTTT	CATSRRDRGRINEKLFF
TRBD1	TRBV10-3	.	TRBJ1-4	TGTGCCATCAGTCCAGACCCCCAGGGGGGTGAAAAACTGTTTTTT	CAISPDPQGGEKLFF
.	TRBV3-1/TRBV3-2	.	TRBJ1-5	TGTGCCAGCAGCCAAGACCCGTCCGGGCCCCAGCATTTT	CASSQDPSGPQHF
TRBD1	TRBV6-5	.	TRBJ1-6	TGTGCCAGCAAGCCACAGGGGTGGGATAATTCACCCCTCCACTTT	CASKPQGWDNSPLHF
TRBD1	TRBV11-1	.	TRBJ1-2	TGTGCCAGCAGCTTGCGGACAGGGAGTTGGGATGGCTACACCTTC	CASSLRTGSWDGYTF
.	TRBV7-9	.	TRBJ2-5	TGTGCCAGCAGCTCCCTCCGGCGGCTAGAGGGAGAGACCCAGTACTTC	CASSSLRRLEGETQYF
TRBD1	TRBV14	.	TRBJ1-6	TGTGCCAGCAGCCAGGAGACAGGGGGCAGATCACCCCTCCACTTT	CASSQETGGRSPLHF
.	TRBV30	.	TRBJ1-4	TGTGCCTGGAGTGTAAGCGGGTTGGCTAATGAAAAACTGTTTTTT	CAWSVSGLANEKLFF
TRBD1	TRBV11-2	.	TRBJ1-6	TGTGCCAGCAGCCCGGAGGACAGGGCTAATTCACCCCTCCACTTT	CASSPEDRANSPLHF
.	TRBV19	.	TRBJ2-7	TGTGCCAGTAGTCCCCGTGTTGGACAGAGACGTAACTACGAGCAGTACTTC	CASSPRVGQRRNYEQYF
.	TRBV27	.	TRBJ1-2	TGTGCCAGCAGTTCCCTTCCGCCACAGGGAGGGTGGGACTATGGCTACACCTTC	CASSSLPPQGGWDYGYTF
.	TRBV28	.	TRBJ2-7	TGTGCCAGCAGTCCCTCGGGGTCGGGGCAGTACTTC	CASSPSGSGQYF
.	TRBV3-1/TRBV3-2	.	TRBJ2-1	TGTGCCAGCAGCCCGCCCCGGCCGTCAGTCCGGGAGATGTACAATGAGCAGTTCTTC	CASSPPRPSVREMYNEQFF
.	TRBV18	once	TRBJ2-1	TGTGCCAGCTCACCATCCGGGACCTACAATGAGCAGTTCTTC	CASSPSGTYNEQFF
TRBD2	TRBV6-1	.	TRBJ2-7	TGTGCCAGCAGTGAAGCCCAGCGGGGCTACGAGCAGTACTTC	CASSEAQRGYEQYF
TRBD1	TRBV28	.	TRBJ2-3	TGTGCCAGCAGACGACGACAGGGGGCGAGGATGTGGGCCACAGATACGCAGTATTTT	CASRRRQGARMWATDTQYF
.	TRBV7-3	.	TRBJ2-3	TGTGCCAGCAGCCCCAATGGGAGGAGACAACCAACAGATACGCAGTATTTT	CASSPNGRRQPTDTQYF
.	TRBV11-3	.	TRBJ2-1	TGTGCCAGCAGCTTAGGTCTAGGCTCCTACAATGAGCAGTTCTTC	CASSLGLGSYNEQFF
TRBD2	TRBV7-2	.	TRBJ2-7	TGTGCCAGCAGCTTAGGGTCCGGGAGGGCCGGATACGAGCAGTACTTC	CASSLGSGRAGYEQYF
.	TRBV10-3	.	TRBJ1-5	TGTGCCATCAGCCCGGACAGCCCAAATCAGCCCCAGCATTTT	CAISPDSPNQPQHF
.	TRBV9	.	TRBJ2-1	TGTGCCAGCAGCGTAGTGGTCGGCAATGAGCAGTTCTTC	CASSVVVGNEQFF
.	TRBV3-1/TRBV3-2	.	TRBJ1-5	TGTGCCAGCAGCCAAGATCTAGGTGGCAATCAGCCCCAGCATTTT	CASSQDLGGNQPQHF
TRBD2	TRBV15	.	TRBJ2-1	TGTGCCACCAGCAAAACTAGCGGGAGCGACAATGAGCAGTTCTTC	CATSKTSGSDNEQFF
.	TRBV7-3	.	TRBJ2-3	TGTGCCAGCAGCTTAAAGGGGGAGAGCACAGATACGCAGTATTTT	CASSLKGESTDTQYF
TRBD1	TRBV6-5	.	TRBJ1-5	TGTGCCAGCAGTCCCTGGACAGGGGATCAGCCCCAGCATTTT	CASSPWTGDQPQHF
TRBD1	TRBV27	.	TRBJ1-2	TGTGCCATCAAACGATCGGGCAGGGGGGACTATGGCTACACCTTC	CAIKRSGRGDYGYTF
.	TRBV13	once	TRBJ2-7	TGTGCCAGCAGCTTTGGCACAGGGAATAACTGGGGGACCTACGAGCAGTACTTC	CASSFGTGNNWGTYEQYF
.	TRBV20-1	.	TRBJ2-7	TGCAGTGCTAGTTGGCAGGGCTACGAGCAGTACTTC	CSASWQGYEQYF
.	TRBV18	.	TRBJ1-1	TGTGCCAGCTCACCATTACAGGGAAGCCACACTGAAGCTTTCTTT	CASSPLQGSHTEAFF
TRBD2	TRBV14	.	TRBJ2-7	TGTGCCAGCAGCCAAGAGGAGGTTGGGACTAGCGGGTGGGGCTACGAGCAGTACTTC	CASSQEEVGTSGWGYEQYF
TRBD2	TRBV6-5	.	TRBJ2-3	TGTGCCAGCACGACTAGCCCCTGGGATACGCAGTATTTT	CASTTSPWDTQYF
.	TRBV5-8	.	TRBJ2-1	TGTGCCAGCAGCTTGTTTGGAGGGAAGACTTACAATGAGCAGTTCTTC	CASSLFGGKTYNEQFF
.	TRBV3-1/TRBV3-2	.	TRBJ2-7	TGTGCCAGCAGCCCGGGTCGCTCCTACGAGCAGTACTTC	CASSPGRSYEQYF
TRBD2	TRBV11-2	few	TRBJ2-7	TGTGCCAGCAGCTTAGTGCTAGCGGGGGCTGTTCAGTACTTC	CASSLVLAGAVQYF
.	TRBV21-1	.	TRBJ1-3	TGTGCCAGCAGCGTACATAACAGAAGAGAGTCAGTCTCTGGAAACACCATATATTTT	CASSVHNRRESVSGNTIYF
.	TRBV28	.	TRBJ2-7	TGTGCCAGCACTAAACACGGGGAGCAGTACTTC	CASTKHGEQYF
TRBD1	TRBV25-1	.	TRBJ2-7	TGTGCCAGCAGTGAATTTGGGGTGGGACAGGAGTCCTACGAGCAGTACTTC	CASSEFGVGQESYEQYF
.	TRBV12-1	once	TRBJ2-3	TGTGCCAGCAGCTTTACAGACAGGGCTAGATCAGATACGCAGTATTTT	CASSFTDRARSDTQYF
.	TRBV29-1	.	TRBJ1-2	TGCAGCGTTGACCCGGGGTATGGCTACACCTTC	CSVDPGYGYTF
TRBD2	TRBV7-2	.	TRBJ2-2	TGTGCCAGCAGCCCCGGACTAGCCGGGGAGCTGTTTTTT	CASSPGLAGELFF
.	TRBV19	.	TRBJ1-2	TGTGCCAGTTTGGACACTCTGAACGGCTATGGCTACACCTTC	CASLDTLNGYGYTF
.	TRBV9	once	TRBJ1-1	TGTGCCAGCAGCGTAGGCCAGACTGAAGCTTTCTTT	CASSVGQTEAFF
TRBD2	TRBV19	once	TRBJ2-3	TGTGCCACCGGCCGTTTAGCGGGAGGGCCGGGCACAGATACGCAGTATTTT	CATGRLAGGPGTDTQYF
.	TRBV7-2	once	TRBJ1-1	TGTGCCAGCAGCTTTGGGGGGGATGTCACTGAAGCTTTCTTT	CASSFGGDVTEAFF
TRBD1	TRBV5-5	.	TRBJ1-5	TGTGCCAGCAGCTTCTCGCAGGGGGGACAGCCCCAGCATTTT	CASSFSQGGQPQHF
.	TRBV5-1	.	TRBJ2-3	TGCGCCAGCGCGGGCCAGGGGTTCGAAGATACGCAGTATTTT	CASAGQGFEDTQYF
.	TRBV10-3	.	TRBJ1-5	TGTGCCACCTCGACAGACACTATCAATCAGCCCCAGCATTTT	CATSTDTINQPQHF
TRBD1	TRBV6-1	.	TRBJ1-2	TGTGCCAGCAGTGAAGAGACAGGGGGAAGAGGTGGCTACACCTTC	CASSEETGGRGGYTF